Listed below are T cell receptor beta chains from one sample, sequenced in a study of blood T cell repertoires in COVID-19. Generated by immunoSEQ multiplex PCR, the TCRdb table keeps only in-frame clones and is missing some. The data hold roughly 230,000 clones, with approximately 80% observed a single time. The sequencing input was peripheral blood. The receptors derive from a woman older than 75 with COVID-19, enrolled during active disease. Each CDR3 is given without its conserved first and last residue. Each record gives: CDR3 length, V gene, CDR3 protein.

15,TRBV30,AWSVRDEGEINRAQH
12,TRBV2,ASSGGRINQPQH
13,TRBV10-1,ASSQGGAGTGELF
12,TRBV3-1/TRBV3-2,ASSREGDTGELF
10,TRBV3-1/TRBV3-2,ASSQAGGAQH
15,TRBV11-3,ASSGRSGGSSTDTQY
12,TRBV19,ASSPTRQYQPQH
12,TRBV6-4,ASRRQPMNTEAF
12,TRBV7-9,ASSLASLGETQY
14,TRBV7-2,ASSLAPLGGTGELF
13,TRBV7-9,ASSFLAGEYGTQY
11,TRBV29-1,SVQPGGNTEAF
10,TRBV12-3/TRBV12-4,ASSDRVGKLF
11,TRBV7-9,ASSLGGLAEAF
13,TRBV6-5,ASRQTGGGGNTIY
12,TRBV9,ASNLGEPTGELF
14,TRBV28,ASSLGQIVGNQPQH
11,TRBV6-4,ASSGTLNSPLH
10,TRBV7-2,ASSLEPGELF
12,TRBV18,ASSQQGDATEAF
11,TRBV2,ATFRDRGNEQF
12,TRBV10-2,ASRGRGGSGELF
11,TRBV19,ASSGGTGSALH
12,TRBV4-1,ASSSGTGDYGYT
13,TRBV7-2,ASSLAGGVNTEAF
12,TRBV28,ASRPVRTGYGYT
13,TRBV5-5,ASSLSGGTYNEQF
9,TRBV6-4,ASRGIGAQH
11,TRBV6-5,ASSLQGNQPQH
11,TRBV6-5,ASSLLLDTEAF
15,TRBV18,ASSPRLAGGNTDTQY
12,TRBV6-5,ASSQNEGGIGYT
14,TRBV7-9,ASSLGVQWATDTQY
13,TRBV5-4,ASSFDSSGANVLT
13,TRBV19,ASSDTGGRGSAQH
12,TRBV10-3,AISPQGTGTEAF
14,TRBV7-3,ASSLRGTGITDTQY
13,TRBV27,ASRLLVSNTGELF
14,TRBV7-6,ASSSYAGGQYNEQF
11,TRBV24-1,ATSDVQGYGYT
11,TRBV7-3,ASSPGTGYEQY
14,TRBV19,ASSIGGPRVTDTQY
12,TRBV6-5,ATGPGQQNSPLH
11,TRBV5-1,ASSFAGGTEAF
11,TRBV5-1,ASSSATKGGYT
14,TRBV24-1,ATSGAARRSYNEQF
12,TRBV28,ASMFRGSTDTQY
13,TRBV19,ASNPGGPMNTEAF